In its sample, the clone carrying this T cell receptor beta chain was seen a few times. This CDR3 region has 15 residues. Between the trimmed V and J ends, which lost 1 base and 7 bases, there was a span of 16 bases. Germline V gene data show CDR1 as SGHVS and CDR2 as FQNEAQ. Together with a sample-barcoded 5' primer, a J-beta primer mix was included in a second PCR lasting 7 to 11 cycles. Each cDNA molecule was tagged by a template-switch adaptor that had 12 random nucleotides. Every individual sample yielded 2.5 million or more paired-end reads (each containing CDR3). TCRdb re-derived calls from the 5' RACE reads in MiXCR, one entry per CDR3 protein. The table records around 1,700,000 distinct CDR3 sequences, over 25% of them present only once. These data are taken from a study of blood T cells in healthy people across ages.

This sequence was found in a woman younger than 45 in good health. Sequencing was performed on blood. The gene calls are TRBV7-8 and TRBJ1-2; TRBD1 is a possible D gene (5 bases). As DNA, the CDR3 is TGTGCCAGCAGCTTAGTATCCCAGGGTAGCTTTGGCTACACCTTC. This translates into CASSLVSQGSFGYTF.